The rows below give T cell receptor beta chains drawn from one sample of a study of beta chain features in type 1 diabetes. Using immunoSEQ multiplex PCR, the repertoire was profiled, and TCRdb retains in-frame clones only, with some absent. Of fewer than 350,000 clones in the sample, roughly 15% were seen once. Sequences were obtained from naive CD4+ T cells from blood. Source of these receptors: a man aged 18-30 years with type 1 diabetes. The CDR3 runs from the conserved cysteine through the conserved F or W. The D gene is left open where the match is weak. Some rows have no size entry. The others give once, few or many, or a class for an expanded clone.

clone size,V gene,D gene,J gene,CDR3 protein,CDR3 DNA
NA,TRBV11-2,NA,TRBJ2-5,CASSSVGGETQYF,TGTGCCAGCAGCTCGGTAGGAGGGGAGACCCAGTACTTC
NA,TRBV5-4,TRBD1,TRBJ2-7,CASSSRDRASYEQYF,TGTGCCAGCAGCAGTCGGGACAGGGCCTCCTACGAGCAGTACTTC
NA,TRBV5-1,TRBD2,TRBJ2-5,CASSFTSGGGETQYF,TGCGCCAGCAGCTTCACTAGCGGGGGAGGAGAGACCCAGTACTTC
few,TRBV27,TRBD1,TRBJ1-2,CASRSGQAGRDSGYTF,TGTGCCAGCAGGTCGGGACAGGCGGGGAGGGATTCTGGCTACACCTTC
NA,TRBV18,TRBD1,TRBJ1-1,CASSPRGQAGVGTEAFF,TGTGCCAGCTCACCTAGGGGACAGGCCGGGGTCGGAACTGAAGCTTTCTTT
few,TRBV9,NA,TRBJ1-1,CASSTSGGNTEAFF,TGTGCCAGCAGCACAAGTGGAGGGAACACTGAAGCTTTCTTT
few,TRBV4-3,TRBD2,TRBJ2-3,CASSQRGPAGVADTQYF,TGCGCCAGCAGCCAGAGGGGCCCAGCGGGGGTGGCAGATACGCAGTATTTT
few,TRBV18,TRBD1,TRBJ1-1,CASSPQMGQGRANTEAFF,TGTGCCAGCTCACCACAAATGGGACAGGGGCGGGCGAACACTGAAGCTTTCTTT
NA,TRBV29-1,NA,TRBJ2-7,CSVVGLSISVEQYF,TGCAGCGTTGTTGGACTAAGTATAAGTGTCGAGCAGTACTTC
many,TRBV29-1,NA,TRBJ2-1,CSGQDNEQFF,TGCAGCGGGCAGGACAATGAGCAGTTCTTC
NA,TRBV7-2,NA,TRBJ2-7,CASSLQGDGEQYF,TGTGCCAGCAGCTTACAGGGTGATGGCGAGCAGTACTTC
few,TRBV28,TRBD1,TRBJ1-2,CASRPTGGPYGYTF,TGTGCCAGCAGACCCACAGGGGGCCCCTATGGCTACACCTTC
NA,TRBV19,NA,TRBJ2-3,CASSPTVWSDTQYF,TGTGCCAGTAGTCCGACAGTATGGTCAGATACGCAGTATTTT
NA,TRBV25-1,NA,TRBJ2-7,CASSLLGGAGYEQYF,TGTGCCAGCAGTCTCCTTGGGGGGGCGGGATACGAGCAGTACTTC
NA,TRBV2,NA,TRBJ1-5,CASSEQGRNQPQHF,TGTGCCAGCTCTGAACAGGGAAGAAACCAGCCCCAGCATTTT
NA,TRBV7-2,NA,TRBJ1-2,CASSLVQGHGYTF,TGTGCCAGCAGCTTAGTGCAGGGACACGGCTACACCTTC
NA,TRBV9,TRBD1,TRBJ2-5,CASSVVPLAGGGETQYF,TGTGCCAGCAGCGTAGTCCCCCTGGCAGGGGGCGGAGAGACCCAGTACTTC
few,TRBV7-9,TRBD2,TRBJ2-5,CASSSGLGEGETQYF,TGTGCCAGCAGCTCGGGACTAGGTGAAGGGGAGACCCAGTACTTC
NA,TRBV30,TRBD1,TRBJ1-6,CAFPGQGYSPLHF,TGTGCCTTTCCGGGACAGGGGTACTCACCCCTCCACTTT
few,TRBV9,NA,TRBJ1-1,CASSVGAGNTEAFF,TGTGCCAGCAGCGTAGGAGCGGGGAACACTGAAGCTTTCTTT
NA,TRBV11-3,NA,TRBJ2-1,CASSQGGVEQFF,TGTGCCAGCAGCCAAGGGGGGGTCGAGCAGTTCTTC
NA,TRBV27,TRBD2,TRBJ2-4,CASSLYGRMRQGNIQYF,TGTGCCAGCAGTTTATACGGGAGGATGCGACAAGGAAACATTCAGTACTTC
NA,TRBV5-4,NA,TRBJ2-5,CASRAQGQETQYF,TGTGCCAGCAGGGCCCAGGGTCAAGAGACCCAGTACTTC
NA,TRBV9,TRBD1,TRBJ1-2,CASSVGEGTAYGYTF,TGTGCCAGCAGCGTAGGAGAGGGGACAGCGTATGGCTACACCTTC
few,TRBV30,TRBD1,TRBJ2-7,CAWARDSYEQYF,TGTGCCTGGGCCCGGGACAGCTACGAGCAGTACTTC
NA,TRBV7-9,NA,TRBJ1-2,CASSADGDYGYTF,TGTGCCAGCAGCGCCGACGGAGACTATGGCTACACCTTC
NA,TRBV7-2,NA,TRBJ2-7,CASSLELSSYEQYF,TGTGCCAGCAGCTTAGAGCTGAGCTCCTACGAGCAGTACTTC
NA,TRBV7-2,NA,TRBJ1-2,CASSLARQLLYGYTF,TGTGCCAGCAGCTTAGCGAGGCAGCTCCTCTATGGCTACACCTTC
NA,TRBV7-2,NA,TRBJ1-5,CASSINTGGGQPQHF,TGTGCCAGCAGCATCAATACGGGGGGAGGCCAGCCCCAGCATTTT
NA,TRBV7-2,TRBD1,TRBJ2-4,CASSLALTGGTNIQYF,TGTGCCAGCAGCTTAGCTCTGACAGGGGGCACCAACATTCAGTACTTC
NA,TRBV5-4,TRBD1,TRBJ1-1,CASSFTGGIRAFF,TGTGCCAGCAGCTTCACAGGGGGCATACGAGCTTTCTTT
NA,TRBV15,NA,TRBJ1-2,CATSRDLGHSSTF,TGTGCCACCAGCAGAGATTTGGGACACAGCTCCACCTTC
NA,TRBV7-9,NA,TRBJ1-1,CASSLDSIMNTEAFF,TGTGCCAGCAGCTTAGACAGCATCATGAACACTGAAGCTTTCTTT
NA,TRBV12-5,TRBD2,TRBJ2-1,CASGLGTSGRVGEQFF,TGTGCTAGTGGTTTGGGGACTAGCGGGAGGGTGGGTGAGCAGTTCTTC
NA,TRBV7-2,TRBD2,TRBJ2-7,CASSLAAGGLDEQYF,TGTGCCAGCAGCCTGGCGGCGGGGGGATTGGATGAGCAGTACTTC
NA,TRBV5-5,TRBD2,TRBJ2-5,CASSFRLAGETQYF,TGTGCCAGCAGCTTTAGACTAGCTGGCGAGACCCAGTACTTC
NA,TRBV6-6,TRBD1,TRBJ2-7,CASSSDRSSYEQYF,TGTGCCAGCAGTTCGGACAGGAGCTCCTACGAGCAGTACTTC
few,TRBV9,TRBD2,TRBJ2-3,CASSFDPQGGGNTQYF,TGTGCCAGCAGCTTCGACCCCCAGGGCGGGGGAAATACGCAGTATTTT
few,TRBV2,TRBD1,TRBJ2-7,CASSLGTAYEQYF,TGTGCCAGCAGTCTGGGGACAGCCTACGAGCAGTACTTC
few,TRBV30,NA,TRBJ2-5,CAWSGSAPKTQYF,TGTGCCTGGAGCGGGAGTGCCCCGAAGACCCAGTACTTC
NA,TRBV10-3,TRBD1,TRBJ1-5,CAISDAGGNNQPQHF,TGTGCCATCAGTGATGCAGGGGGCAACAATCAGCCCCAGCATTTT
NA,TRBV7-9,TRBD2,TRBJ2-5,CASSTGLAGPSEQYF,TGTGCCAGCAGCACTGGACTAGCGGGACCCTCGGAGCAGTACTTC
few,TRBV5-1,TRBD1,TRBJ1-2,CASFRDRGDGYTF,TGCGCCAGCTTCCGGGACAGGGGCGATGGCTACACCTTC
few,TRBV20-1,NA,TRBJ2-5,CSARDLETQYF,TGCAGTGCTAGAGACCTGGAGACCCAGTACTTC
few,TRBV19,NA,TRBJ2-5,CASRWTGRDGTQYF,TGTGCCAGTCGGTGGACGGGGAGAGACGGGACCCAGTACTTC
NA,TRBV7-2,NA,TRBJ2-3,CASSPQVGDTQYF,TGTGCCAGCAGCCCCCAGGTGGGCGATACGCAGTATTTT
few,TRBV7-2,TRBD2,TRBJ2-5,CASSLDIAGAETQYF,TGTGCCAGCAGCTTAGATATAGCGGGGGCAGAGACCCAGTACTTC
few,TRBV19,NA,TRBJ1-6,CASSASVGRSVDSPLHF,TGTGCCAGTAGTGCCTCGGTGGGCAGATCAGTGGATTCACCCCTCCACTTT
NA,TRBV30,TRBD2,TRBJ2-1,CAWSPGLAGGQAEQFF,TGTGCCTGGAGTCCGGGACTAGCGGGGGGGCAGGCTGAGCAGTTCTTC
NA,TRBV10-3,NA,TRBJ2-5,CAISKGDRGSETQYF,TGTGCCATCAGTAAAGGTGATAGGGGGTCGGAGACCCAGTACTTC
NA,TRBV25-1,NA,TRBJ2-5,CASSAYRLQETQYF,TGTGCCAGCAGTGCCTACAGGTTACAAGAGACCCAGTACTTC
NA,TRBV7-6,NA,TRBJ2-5,CASSPSGLNNAETQYF,TGTGCCAGCAGCCCCTCCGGACTAAACAATGCTGAGACCCAGTACTTC
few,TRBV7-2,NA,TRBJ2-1,CASSFREGEQFF,TGTGCCAGCAGCTTTCGCGAGGGCGAGCAGTTCTTC